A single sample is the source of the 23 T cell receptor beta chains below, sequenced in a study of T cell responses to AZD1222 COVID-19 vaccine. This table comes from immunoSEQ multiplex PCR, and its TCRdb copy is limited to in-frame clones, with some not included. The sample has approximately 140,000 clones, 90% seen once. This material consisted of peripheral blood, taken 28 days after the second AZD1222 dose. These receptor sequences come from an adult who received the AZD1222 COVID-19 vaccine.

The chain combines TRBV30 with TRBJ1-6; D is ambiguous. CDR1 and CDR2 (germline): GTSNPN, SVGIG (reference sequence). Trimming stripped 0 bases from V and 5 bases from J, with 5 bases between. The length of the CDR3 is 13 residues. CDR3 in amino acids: CAWSVQNNSPLHF. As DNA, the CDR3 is TGTGCCTGGAGTGTACAGAATAATTCACCCCTCCACTTT.

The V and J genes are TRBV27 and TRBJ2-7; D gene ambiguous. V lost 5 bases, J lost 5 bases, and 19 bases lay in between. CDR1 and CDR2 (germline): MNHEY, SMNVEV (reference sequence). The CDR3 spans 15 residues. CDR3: CASSAFGIEHHEQYF. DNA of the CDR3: TGTGCCAGCAGTGCCTTTGGGATTGAGCACCACGAGCAGTACTTC.

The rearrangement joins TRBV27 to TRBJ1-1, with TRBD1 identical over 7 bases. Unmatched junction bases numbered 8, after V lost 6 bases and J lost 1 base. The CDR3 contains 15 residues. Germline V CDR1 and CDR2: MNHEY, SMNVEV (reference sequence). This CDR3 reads CASRNAGTANTEAFF. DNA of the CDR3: TGTGCCAGCAGAAACGCGGGGACAGCGAACACTGAAGCTTTCTTT.

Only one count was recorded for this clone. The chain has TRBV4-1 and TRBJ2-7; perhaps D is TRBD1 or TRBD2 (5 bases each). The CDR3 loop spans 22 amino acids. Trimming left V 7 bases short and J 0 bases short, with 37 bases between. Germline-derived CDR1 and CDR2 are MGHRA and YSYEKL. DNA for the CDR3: TGCGCCAGCAAGTCCCCCTGTCGGCTCGAGGGGAGTTCGGAACAAAACTCCTACGAGCAGTACTTC. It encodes CASKSPCRLEGSSEQNSYEQYF.

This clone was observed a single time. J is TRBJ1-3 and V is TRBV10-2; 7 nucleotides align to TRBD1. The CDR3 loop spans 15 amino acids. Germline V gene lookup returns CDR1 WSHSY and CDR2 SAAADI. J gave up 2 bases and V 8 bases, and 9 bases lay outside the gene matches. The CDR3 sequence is CASEGPGGTGNTIYF. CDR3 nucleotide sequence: TGCGCCAGCGAGGGTCCAGGGGGTACTGGAAACACCATATATTTT.

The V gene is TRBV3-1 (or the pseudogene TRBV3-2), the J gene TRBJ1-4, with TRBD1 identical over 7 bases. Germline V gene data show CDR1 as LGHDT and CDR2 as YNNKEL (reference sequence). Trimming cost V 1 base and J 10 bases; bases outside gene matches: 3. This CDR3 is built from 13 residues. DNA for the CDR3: TGTGCCAGCAGCCAAGTGACAGGGACAAAACTGTTTTTT. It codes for CASSQVTGTKLFF.

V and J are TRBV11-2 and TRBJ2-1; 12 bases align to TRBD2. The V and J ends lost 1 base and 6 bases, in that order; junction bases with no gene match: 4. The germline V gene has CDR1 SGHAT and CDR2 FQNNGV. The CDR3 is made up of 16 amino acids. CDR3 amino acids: CASSLALAGGVNEQFF. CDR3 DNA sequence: TGTGCCAGCAGCTTAGCCCTAGCGGGAGGGGTCAATGAGCAGTTCTTC.

DNA for the CDR3: TGTGCCAGTGGACTAGCGGGAGGGCCAACCTACGAGCAGTACTTC. Translating it yields CASGLAGGPTYEQYF. This rearrangement joins TRBV2 to TRBJ2-7; the match to TRBD2 covers 15 bases. Germline lookup yields CDR1 SNHLY and CDR2 FYNNEI. V dropped 9 bases and J dropped 2; count of bases not matched to a gene: 5. The CDR3 has 15 residues.

The CDR3 nucleotides are TGTGCCACCAGCAGAGCGGGAGCGGGGATTAACACCGGGGAGCTGTTTTTT. It encodes CATSRAGAGINTGELFF. This rearrangement joins TRBV15 to TRBJ2-2; 7 bases are shared with TRBD2. The CDR3 consists of 17 residues. Trimming removed 1 base from V and 2 bases from J; junction bases left unmatched: 7. Looked up from germline, CDR1 is LNHNV and CDR2 is YYDKDF (reference sequence).

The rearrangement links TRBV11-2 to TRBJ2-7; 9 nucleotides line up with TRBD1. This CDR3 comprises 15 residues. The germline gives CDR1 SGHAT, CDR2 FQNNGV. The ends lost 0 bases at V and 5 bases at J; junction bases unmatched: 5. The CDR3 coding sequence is TGTGCCAGCAGCTTAGATGGGACAGGGAGGGACGAGCAGTACTTC. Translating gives CASSLDGTGRDEQYF. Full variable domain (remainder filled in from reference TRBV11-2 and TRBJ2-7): EAGVAQSPRYKIIEKRQSVAFWCNPISGHATLYWYQQILGQGPKLLIQFQNNGVVDDSQLPKDRFSAERLKGVDSTLKIQPAKLEDSAVYLCASSLDGTGRDEQYFGPGTRLTVT.

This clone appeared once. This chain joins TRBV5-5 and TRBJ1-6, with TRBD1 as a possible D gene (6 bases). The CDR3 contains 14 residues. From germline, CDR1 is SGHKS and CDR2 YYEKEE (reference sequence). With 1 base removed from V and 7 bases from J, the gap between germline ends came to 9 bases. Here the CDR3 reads CASSLWRGNSPLHF. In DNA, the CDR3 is TGTGCCAGCAGCTTGTGGAGGGGGAATTCACCCCTCCACTTT.

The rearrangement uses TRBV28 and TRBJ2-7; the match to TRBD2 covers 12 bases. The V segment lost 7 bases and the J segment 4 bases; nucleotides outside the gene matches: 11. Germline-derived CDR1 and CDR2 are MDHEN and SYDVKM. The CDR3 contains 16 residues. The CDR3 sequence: CASIGLAGMNPYEQYF. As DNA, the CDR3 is TGTGCCAGCATTGGACTAGCGGGGATGAACCCGTACGAGCAGTACTTC.

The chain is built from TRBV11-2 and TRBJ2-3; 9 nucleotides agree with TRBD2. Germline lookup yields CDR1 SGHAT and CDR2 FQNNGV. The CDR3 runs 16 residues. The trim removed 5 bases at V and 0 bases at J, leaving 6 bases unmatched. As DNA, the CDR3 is TGTGCCAGCAGCCGAAGACTAGCGGCAAGCACAGATACGCAGTATTTT. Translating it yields CASSRRLAASTDTQYF.

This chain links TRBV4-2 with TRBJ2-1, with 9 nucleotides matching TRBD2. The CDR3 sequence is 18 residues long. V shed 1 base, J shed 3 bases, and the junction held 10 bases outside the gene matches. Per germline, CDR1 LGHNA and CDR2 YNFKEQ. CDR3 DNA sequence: TGTGCCAGCAGCCAAGGGACTAGCGCCTATGGGTTCTACAATGAGCAGTTCTTC. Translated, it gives CASSQGTSAYGFYNEQFF.

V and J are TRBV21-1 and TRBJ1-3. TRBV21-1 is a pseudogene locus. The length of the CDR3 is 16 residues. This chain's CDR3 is CASRHFRGGPGNTIYF. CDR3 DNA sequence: TGTGCCAGCAGACACTTTAGGGGGGGGCCTGGAAACACCATATATTTT.

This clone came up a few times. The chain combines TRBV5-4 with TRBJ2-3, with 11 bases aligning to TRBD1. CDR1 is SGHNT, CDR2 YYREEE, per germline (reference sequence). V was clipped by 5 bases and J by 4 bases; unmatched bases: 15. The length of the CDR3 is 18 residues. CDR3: CASRLSFTRDRGADTQYF. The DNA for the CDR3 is TGTGCCAGCAGACTGAGTTTTACCCGGGACAGGGGGGCAGATACGCAGTATTTT.

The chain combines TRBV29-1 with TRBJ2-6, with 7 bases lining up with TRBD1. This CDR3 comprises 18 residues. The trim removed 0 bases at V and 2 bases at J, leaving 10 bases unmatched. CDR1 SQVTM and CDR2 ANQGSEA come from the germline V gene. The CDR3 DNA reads TGCAGCGTTGAAGAGAGACAGGGATTGACAGCTGGGGCCAACGTCCTGACTTTC. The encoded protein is CSVEERQGLTAGANVLTF.

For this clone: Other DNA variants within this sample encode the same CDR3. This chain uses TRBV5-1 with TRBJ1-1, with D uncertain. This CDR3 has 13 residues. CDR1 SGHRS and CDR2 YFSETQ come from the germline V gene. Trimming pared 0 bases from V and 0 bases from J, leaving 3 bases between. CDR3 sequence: CASSLAVNTEAFF. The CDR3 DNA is TGCGCCAGCAGCTTGGCCGTGAACACTGAAGCTTTCTTT.

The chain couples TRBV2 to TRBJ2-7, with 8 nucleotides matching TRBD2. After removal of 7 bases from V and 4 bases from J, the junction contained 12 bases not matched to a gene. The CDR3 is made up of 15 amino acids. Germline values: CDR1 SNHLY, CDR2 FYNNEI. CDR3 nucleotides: TGTGCCAGCATTTTTCCAGCGGGGGCAAGGTACGAGCAGTACTTC. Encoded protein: CASIFPAGARYEQYF. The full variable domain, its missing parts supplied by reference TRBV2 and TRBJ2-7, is EPEVTQTPSHQVTQMGQEVILRCVPISNHLYFYWYRQILGQKVEFLVSFYNNEISEKSEIFDDQFSVERPDGSNFTLKIRSTKLEDSAMYFCASIFPAGARYEQYFGPGTRLTVT.

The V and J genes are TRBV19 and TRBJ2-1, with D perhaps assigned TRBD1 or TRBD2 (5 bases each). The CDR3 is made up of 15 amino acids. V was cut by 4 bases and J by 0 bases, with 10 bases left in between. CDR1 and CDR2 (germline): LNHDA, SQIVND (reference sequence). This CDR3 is CASSRDASSYNEQFF. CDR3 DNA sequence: TGTGCCAGTAGTAGGGACGCGAGCTCCTACAATGAGCAGTTCTTC.

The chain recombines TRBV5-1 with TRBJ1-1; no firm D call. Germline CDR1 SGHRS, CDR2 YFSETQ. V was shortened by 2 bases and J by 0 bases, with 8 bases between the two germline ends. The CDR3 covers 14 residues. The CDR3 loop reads CASSFVRMNTEAFF. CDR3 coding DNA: TGCGCCAGCAGCTTCGTAAGGATGAACACTGAAGCTTTCTTT. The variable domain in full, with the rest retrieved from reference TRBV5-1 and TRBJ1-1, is KAGVTQTPRYLIKTRGQQVTLSCSPISGHRSVSWYQQTPGQGLQFLFEYFSETQRNKGNFPGRFSGRQFSNSRSEMNVSTLELGDSALYLCASSFVRMNTEAFFGQGTRLTVV.

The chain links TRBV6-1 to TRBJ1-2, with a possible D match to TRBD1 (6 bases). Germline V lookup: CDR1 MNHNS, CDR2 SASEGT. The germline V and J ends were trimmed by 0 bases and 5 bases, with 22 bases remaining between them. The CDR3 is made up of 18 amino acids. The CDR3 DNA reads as TGTGCCAGCAGTGAAGCCCCGGCAGGGGCCGTGGGGATTTATGGCTACACCTTC. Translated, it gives CASSEAPAGAVGIYGYTF.

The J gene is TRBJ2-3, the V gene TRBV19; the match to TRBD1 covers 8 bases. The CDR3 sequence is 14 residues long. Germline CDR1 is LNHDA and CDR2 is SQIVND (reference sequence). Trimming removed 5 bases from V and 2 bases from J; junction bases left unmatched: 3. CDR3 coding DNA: TGTGCCAGTAGTCAGACAGGGGCCACAGATACGCAGTATTTT. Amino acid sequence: CASSQTGATDTQYF.